Shown below are 27 T cell receptor beta chains from a single sample sequenced in a study of blood T cell repertoires in COVID-19 (TCRdb year 2020). Library preparation employed the immunoSEQ multiplex PCR assay. Drawn from immuneACCESS, this table holds only the in-frame rearrangements with V and J called that TCRdb kept. Clones are partly lost; checked studies trace under half to an unresolved V gene and leave the rest unexplained. A total of some 42,000 clones appear in this sample, roughly 89% of them only once. The ten largest clones add up to 7% to 8.5% of the sample. The material sequenced was peripheral blood. The receptors here all came from a human donor in a cohort sampled during active COVID-19.

The chain links TRBV6-2 or TRBV6-3 to TRBJ2-4, with TRBD1 matching over 10 bases. The germline CDR1 and CDR2 sequences are MNHEY and SVGEGT. The CDR3 is 17 amino acids. The V segment lost 2 bases and the J segment 2 bases; nucleotides outside the gene matches: 6. CDR3 sequence: CASSYTMDRGSKNIQYF. Here the CDR3 DNA reads TGTGCCAGCAGTTACACAATGGACAGGGGGTCCAAAAACATTCAGTACTTC.

The J gene is TRBJ2-7, the V gene TRBV5-6, with 8 bases identical to TRBD2. Looked up from germline, CDR1 is SGHDT and CDR2 is YYEEEE. The J segment lost 0 bases and the V segment lost 6 bases, leaving 14 bases of the junction unmatched. The CDR3 spans 17 residues. CDR3 in amino acids: CASTPRGAGALSYEQYF. The CDR3 DNA sequence: TGTGCCAGCACCCCGCGGGGGGCGGGGGCCCTCTCCTACGAGCAGTACTTC.

The chain joins TRBV11-2 to TRBJ2-2; D is perhaps TRBD2 (5 bases). The CDR3 sequence is 15 residues long. Trimming cost V 8 bases and J 3 bases, with 16 bases left between them. Germline V CDR1 and CDR2: SGHAT, FQNNGV. The CDR3 reads CASSRRRADTGELFF. As DNA, the CDR3 is TGTGCCAGCTCCCGGAGGAGAGCGGACACCGGGGAGCTGTTTTTT.

The chain joins TRBV4-1 to TRBJ2-7, with TRBD1 matching over 9 bases. CDR1 and CDR2 (germline): MGHRA, YSYEKL. The CDR3 is 13 residues long. Trimming took 6 bases from V and 4 from J; bases not matched to a gene: 4. The CDR3 nucleotides are TGCGCCAGCAGGGGACAGGGAAGATACGAGCAGTACTTC. Translation: CASRGQGRYEQYF.

The chain links TRBV29-1 to TRBJ2-1; D may be TRBD2 (5 bases). V lost 3 bases and J 7 bases, leaving 10 bases between the germline ends. In germline, CDR1 is SQVTM, CDR2 ANQGSEA. The CDR3 loop spans 12 amino acids. CDR3 in amino acids: CSVEGVSNEQFF. CDR3 bases: TGCAGCGTTGAGGGAGTTAGTAATGAGCAGTTCTTC.

This chain connects TRBV11-2 to TRBJ2-7; 11 nucleotides line up with TRBD2. CDR1 and CDR2 from the germline V gene are SGHAT and FQNNGV. This CDR3 region has 15 residues. The ends lost 3 bases at V and 2 bases at J; junction bases unmatched: 3. This CDR3 reads CASSFRGLAAYEQYF. The DNA of the CDR3 is TGTGCCAGCAGCTTTCGGGGACTAGCGGCCTACGAGCAGTACTTC.

This clone appeared a few times. The chain combines TRBV19 with TRBJ2-7, with D possibly TRBD2 on 5 matching bases. Trimming took 3 bases from V and 5 from J, leaving 26 bases between them. Germline-derived CDR1 and CDR2 are LNHDA and SQIVND (reference sequence). The CDR3 extends over 18 amino acids. The CDR3: CASSISGGLGAMRNEQYF. The DNA for the CDR3 is TGTGCCAGTAGTATCTCTGGAGGATTAGGAGCCATGAGGAACGAGCAGTACTTC.

This sequence joins TRBV7-2 and TRBJ1-1; tentatively, D is TRBD1 (5 bases). CDR1 and CDR2 from the germline V gene are SGHTA and FQGNSA. V was trimmed by 6 bases and J by 7 bases, leaving 21 bases between them. This CDR3 contains 15 residues. The CDR3 loop reads CASSLRRDRGSEAFF. CDR3 coding DNA: TGTGCCAGCAGTTTACGCAGGGATAGAGGCAGTGAAGCTTTCTTT.

The rearrangement links TRBV4-1 to TRBJ1-6; D is uncertain. Per germline, CDR1 MGHRA and CDR2 YSYEKL. CDR3 length: 15 residues. The V gene lost 0 bases and the J gene lost 6 bases, with 9 bases spanning the gap. CDR3 coding DNA: TGCGCCAGCAGCCAAGAACGACTGAGTAATTCACCCCTCCACTTT. Translation gives CASSQERLSNSPLHF.

The rearrangement links TRBV27 to TRBJ2-3; maybe TRBD2 (6 bases). The CDR3 loop spans 14 amino acids. From germline, CDR1 is MNHEY and CDR2 SMNVEV (reference sequence). The V and J ends lost 8 bases and 1 base respectively, with 13 bases between them. The CDR3 DNA sequence: TGTGCCAGCCGGAGGGCGTCTGGCACAGATACGCAGTATTTT. Translated: CASRRASGTDTQYF.

V and J are TRBV6-5 and TRBJ2-5; 8 bases are a match to TRBD2. The CDR3 sequence is 15 residues long. CDR1 is MNHEY, CDR2 SVGAGI, per germline. The ends lost 2 bases at V and 2 bases at J; junction bases unmatched: 4. The CDR3 DNA is TGTGCCAGCAGTTACAGGCGGGGGGCACAAGAGACCCAGTACTTC. It translates to CASSYRRGAQETQYF.

V is TRBV12-3 or TRBV12-4 and J is TRBJ1-1, with 8 bases identical to TRBD1. The CDR3 spans 13 residues. V lost 7 bases to trimming and J lost 5 bases; unmatched junction nucleotides: 6. Here the CDR3 reads CASNDRGGTEAFF. The CDR3 DNA reads as TGTGCCAGCAATGACAGGGGAGGGACTGAAGCTTTCTTT.

The V and J genes are TRBV7-2 and TRBJ2-7, with TRBD1 as a possible D gene (7 bases). This CDR3 region has 14 residues. Trimming pared 1 base from V and 5 bases from J, leaving 12 bases between. Germline values: CDR1 SGHTA, CDR2 FQGNSA. This CDR3 is CASSLEQGRNEQYF. The CDR3 nucleotides are TGTGCCAGCAGCTTAGAACAGGGGAGGAACGAGCAGTACTTC.

This clone was detected once. The chain has TRBV11-2 and TRBJ1-2; TRBD1 matches at 10 bases. Germline values: CDR1 SGHAT, CDR2 FQNNGV. V gave up 5 bases and J gave up 1 base; unmatched junction bases: 7. The length of the CDR3 is 16 residues. The CDR3 spells CASSTRTGGYNYGYTF. CDR3 DNA sequence: TGTGCCAGCAGCACCAGGACAGGGGGTTATAACTATGGCTACACCTTC.

The rearrangement joins TRBV7-2 to TRBJ2-2; D may be TRBD2 (5 bases). This CDR3 is built from 16 residues. V was shortened by 5 bases and J by 5 bases, with 18 bases between the two germline ends. The germline V gene has CDR1 SGHTA and CDR2 FQGNSA. This CDR3 is CASSTKLGTGTGELFF. The CDR3 DNA reads as TGTGCCAGCAGCACGAAGTTAGGCACGGGGACCGGGGAGCTGTTTTTT.

This clone showed up just once. The chain joins TRBV20-1 to TRBJ2-7, with TRBD1 identical over 8 bases. The CDR3 has 11 residues. The J segment lost 11 bases and the V segment lost 1 base, leaving 4 bases of the junction unmatched. CDR1 and CDR2 (germline): DFQATT, SNEGSKA (reference sequence). This CDR3 reads CSARGGQVKYF. The CDR3 bases are TGCAGTGCTAGAGGGGGACAGGTTAAGTACTTC.

This clone was observed a handful of times. The V and J genes are TRBV10-3 and TRBJ2-5; 7 nucleotides line up with TRBD1. CDR1 and CDR2 (germline): ENHRY, SYGVKD. This CDR3 has 14 residues. V was pared by 0 bases and J by 4 bases, with 2 bases of the junction left unmatched. DNA of the CDR3: TGTGCCATCAGTGAGTCCCCAGGGGGAGAGACCCAGTACTTC. This encodes CAISESPGGETQYF.

This chain connects TRBV7-2 to TRBJ2-7; D gene unclear. In germline, CDR1 is SGHTA, CDR2 FQGNSA. The V and J ends lost 2 bases and 4 bases respectively, with 12 bases between them. The CDR3 sequence is 14 residues long. CDR3 DNA: TGTGCCAGCAGCTTATTTTCCGGAGCATACGAGCAGTACTTC. Its protein is CASSLFSGAYEQYF.

The chain uses TRBV24-1 and TRBJ2-2; 7 bases align to TRBD1. V was pared by 5 bases and J by 5 bases, with 7 bases of the junction left unmatched. CDR1 and CDR2 from the germline V gene are KGHDR and SFDVKD. The CDR3 loop spans 15 amino acids. The DNA of the CDR3 is TGTGCCACCAGTGCCGGGACAGCCAAAACCGGGGAGCTGTTTTTT. Amino acids: CATSAGTAKTGELFF.

The chain carries TRBV27 and TRBJ2-1; 13 nucleotides align to TRBD2. Germline lookup yields CDR1 MNHEY and CDR2 SMNVEV (reference sequence). The CDR3 consists of 17 residues. V shed 5 bases and J 7 bases; nucleotides not matched to a gene: 11. The CDR3 DNA follows: TGTGCCAGCAGTCCCTCGGGACTAGCGGGAAGAGAGAATGAGCAGTTCTTC. Amino acid sequence: CASSPSGLAGRENEQFF.

The V call is TRBV5-1, the J call TRBJ2-2; 11 nucleotides align to TRBD2. The CDR3 has 18 residues. Germline V CDR1 and CDR2: SGHRS, YFSETQ. With 1 base clipped from V and 4 bases from J, the junction kept 9 bases outside the gene matches. The CDR3 protein is CASSLTSGRPSSTGELFF. The CDR3 nucleotides are TGCGCCAGCAGCTTGACTAGCGGGAGACCCTCGAGCACCGGGGAGCTGTTTTTT.

This chain connects TRBV4-1 to TRBJ2-5; 10 positions match TRBD1. Germline trimming cut 0 bases from V and 6 bases from J; bases unmatched to any gene: 7. CDR3 length: 16 residues. Per germline, CDR1 MGHRA and CDR2 YSYEKL. CDR3 amino acids: CASSQDLTGGGQTQYF. The CDR3 region has the DNA TGCGCCAGCAGCCAAGACCTGACAGGGGGCGGTCAGACCCAGTACTTC.

This clone was recorded once. The chain carries TRBV30 and TRBJ2-2; 9 nucleotides align to TRBD2. The CDR3 has 17 residues. Looked up from germline, CDR1 is GTSNPN and CDR2 is SVGIG (reference sequence). Trimming took 0 bases from V and 2 from J; bases not matched to a gene: 7. The CDR3 sequence is CAWSVRAGGPNTGELFF. DNA of the CDR3: TGTGCCTGGAGTGTTCGGGCGGGAGGGCCTAACACCGGGGAGCTGTTTTTT.

This clone was recorded only once. The rearrangement uses TRBV7-6 and TRBJ2-5, with TRBD1 as a possible D gene (5 bases). V lost 5 bases and J 1 base, leaving 11 bases between the germline ends. In germline, CDR1 is SGHVS, CDR2 FNYEAQ. The CDR3 totals 14 residues. The CDR3 loop reads CASSPTGTQETQYF. CDR3 nucleotides: TGTGCCAGCAGCCCCACAGGAACCCAAGAGACCCAGTACTTC.

The V gene is TRBV9, the J gene TRBJ2-1; 7 bases line up with TRBD1. The CDR3 has 16 amino acids. CDR1 is SGDLS, CDR2 YYNGEE, per germline. V gave up 0 bases and J gave up 0 bases; unmatched junction bases: 3. The chain's CDR3 is CASSVGGQSSYNEQFF. The CDR3 nucleotides are TGTGCCAGCAGCGTAGGGGGACAGAGCTCCTACAATGAGCAGTTCTTC.

The rearrangement joins TRBV18 to TRBJ2-1; TRBD2 agrees at 9 bases. V was clipped by 2 bases and J by 5 bases; unmatched bases: 7. CDR1 is KGHSH and CDR2 is LQKENI in the germline V gene. This CDR3 has 16 amino acids. The CDR3 DNA sequence: TGTGCCAGCTCACCAGGGGCTAGCGGGGCTAACAATGAGCAGTTCTTC. Its protein product is CASSPGASGANNEQFF.

V usage is TRBV9 and J usage is TRBJ2-6; D might be TRBD1 (5 bases). The CDR3 is 17 residues long. The V end was cut by 4 bases, the J end by 2 bases, with 16 bases between. The V gene's germline CDR1 is SGDLS and CDR2 YYNGEE. CDR3: CASSPLDTKTGANVLTF. CDR3 nucleotides: TGTGCCAGCAGCCCCCTGGACACCAAAACTGGGGCCAACGTCCTGACTTTC. The full variable domain, in which reference TRBV9 and TRBJ2-6 provide the parts outside the CDR3, is DSGVTQTPKHLITATGQRVTLRCSPRSGDLSVYWYQQSLDQGLQFLIQYYNGEERAKGNILERFSAQQFPDLHSELNLSSLELGDSALYFCASSPLDTKTGANVLTFGAGSRLTVL.